The rows below give T cell receptor beta chains drawn from one sample of a study of cytomegalovirus exposure and HLA in healthy donors. Libraries were prepared by immunoSEQ multiplex PCR; TCRdb keeps only in-frame clonotypes and omits some of them. The sample holds fewer than 200,000 clones; roughly 80% are singletons and the top ten take 4.5%. Sequenced material: PBMCs. These receptors were collected from a woman between 50 and 59 years old in good health and CMV-seropositive. The CDR3 runs from the conserved cysteine through the conserved F or W. Fields, in order: CDR3 DNA, CDR3 protein, V gene, clone size, D gene, J gene. The D gene is left open where the match is weak. Rows may omit the clone size; those that give it use once, few, many or a size class.

DNA: TGTGCCAGCAGTGCTCCGGACAGACTCATCAACTATGGCTACACCTTC
CDR3: CASSAPDRLINYGYTF
V: TRBV2
size: NA
D: NA
J: TRBJ1-2

DNA: TGTGCCAGCAGCTTATCAGGGGAGACCCAGTACTTC
CDR3: CASSLSGETQYF
V: TRBV7-9
size: NA
D: NA
J: TRBJ2-5

DNA: TGTGCCAGCAGCTCCATAAGGACAGGGACCTATGGCTACACCTTC
CDR3: CASSSIRTGTYGYTF
V: TRBV7-2
size: NA
D: TRBD1
J: TRBJ1-2

DNA: TGCAGCGTGGGTCTAGGGGACGAGCAGTACTTC
CDR3: CSVGLGDEQYF
V: TRBV29-1
size: NA
D: NA
J: TRBJ2-7

DNA: TGTGCCAGCAGCCAGGGGTCCTCGGGGTACGAGCAGTACTTC
CDR3: CASSQGSSGYEQYF
V: TRBV6-6
size: NA
D: NA
J: TRBJ2-7

DNA: TGTGCCAGCAGCCAAGATTTGTTAGCAAGCGCCTACGAGCAGTACTTC
CDR3: CASSQDLLASAYEQYF
V: TRBV4-2
size: NA
D: NA
J: TRBJ2-7

DNA: TGTGCCAGCACCATGACCAGCGGATCCTACAATGAGCAGTTCTTC
CDR3: CASTMTSGSYNEQFF
V: TRBV6-4
size: few
D: NA
J: TRBJ2-1

DNA: TGCGCCAGCAGCCATTCCGGGACAGGGTTCAACGAGCAGTACTTC
CDR3: CASSHSGTGFNEQYF
V: TRBV4-1
size: NA
D: TRBD1
J: TRBJ2-7

DNA: TGCGCCAGCAGCGAACAGGGGGCGGGTGAAAAACTGTTTTTT
CDR3: CASSEQGAGEKLFF
V: TRBV4-1
size: NA
D: TRBD1
J: TRBJ1-4

DNA: TGTGCCAGCAAGGACAGGGGTAAATACGAGCAGTACTTC
CDR3: CASKDRGKYEQYF
V: TRBV28
size: NA
D: TRBD1
J: TRBJ2-7

DNA: TGTGCCAGCAGCTCCGGGAGTCAACCCAATGAGCAGTTCTTC
CDR3: CASSSGSQPNEQFF
V: TRBV7-2
size: NA
D: NA
J: TRBJ2-1

DNA: TGTGCCAGCAGTGACTCCCCCGGAGAGGGCACAGATACGCAGTATTTT
CDR3: CASSDSPGEGTDTQYF
V: TRBV6-4
size: NA
D: NA
J: TRBJ2-3

DNA: TGTGCCAGCAGTGCCTTCCGGGACTTCACCTACGAGCAGTACTTC
CDR3: CASSAFRDFTYEQYF
V: TRBV6-1
size: once
D: NA
J: TRBJ2-7

DNA: TGCGCCAGCAGCTTGGTAGGGAGAACAGGGGACGGAGATACGCAGTATTTT
CDR3: CASSLVGRTGDGDTQYF
V: TRBV5-1
size: NA
D: TRBD1
J: TRBJ2-3